This is a list of T cell receptor beta chains from one sample in a study of cytomegalovirus exposure and HLA in healthy donors. The method was immunoSEQ multiplex PCR; TCRdb's version includes in-frame clones alone and lacks a portion of them. Of under 200,000 clones listed, 75% are singletons. What was sequenced was PBMCs. Receptors were obtained from a male donor in good health and CMV-seronegative. Both conserved end residues are part of each CDR3. Fields, in order: CDR3 length, J gene, clone size, V gene, D gene, CDR3 DNA, CDR3 protein. The D gene is left open where the match is weak. Expanded clones get a size class; other rows say once, few or many, or leave the size out.

>15|TRBJ1-2|NA|TRBV19|TRBD1
TGTGCCAGTAGTGATTGGGACAGGGTGTTCTATGGCTACACCTTC
CASSDWDRVFYGYTF
>13|TRBJ1-2|NA|TRBV7-9|NA
TGTGCCAGCAGCCCTCAGGGAACACATGGCTACACCTTC
CASSPQGTHGYTF
>13|TRBJ1-2|NA|TRBV5-1|NA
TGCGCCAGCAGCTTGCAGGGAAACTATGGCTACACCTTC
CASSLQGNYGYTF
>15|TRBJ1-3|few|TRBV6-1|NA
TGTGCCAGCAGTGAGGCGGTCAGCTCTGGAAACACCATATATTTT
CASSEAVSSGNTIYF
>18|TRBJ2-1|NA|TRBV6-4|NA
TGTGCCATCGAGAAGACGAAAATAAAGAGGGTTAGGGGGAATGAGCAGTTCTTC
CAIEKTKIKRVRGNEQFF
>15|TRBJ1-4|NA|TRBV4-2|NA
TGTGCCAGCAGCACCTCGGGGGTGACTAATGAAAAACTGTTTTTT
CASSTSGVTNEKLFF
>15|TRBJ2-5|NA|TRBV7-2|TRBD2
TGTGCCAGCAGCTATAGCCGTCTAGCGGCGGAGACCCAGTACTTC
CASSYSRLAAETQYF
>15|TRBJ2-7|few|TRBV27|NA
TGTGCCAGCAGTCCCCGAGGAGCAGTCGACTACGAGCAGTACTTC
CASSPRGAVDYEQYF
>14|TRBJ1-2|few|TRBV5-1|NA
TGCGCCAGCAGCTTGGCAGGGGTAAACTATGGCTACACCTTC
CASSLAGVNYGYTF
>13|TRBJ1-1|NA|TRBV7-9|NA
TGTGCCAGCAGCTTTAGACGGGACACTGAAGCTTTCTTT
CASSFRRDTEAFF
>19|TRBJ1-5|NA|TRBV19|NA
TGTGCCAGTAGTATTTTAGGAAGAATGCGAAACAGGGAAGGACAGCCCCAGCATTTT
CASSILGRMRNREGQPQHF
>17|TRBJ2-7|NA|TRBV9|TRBD1
TGTGCCAGCAGCGTACTTCCCTCCGGGACAGGGCTAGTCGAGCAGTACTTC
CASSVLPSGTGLVEQYF
>15|TRBJ2-3|NA|TRBV7-8|TRBD2
TGTGCCGGCAGCCCCCTGGGACTAGAAACAGATACGCAGTATTTT
CAGSPLGLETDTQYF
>16|TRBJ2-3|NA|TRBV7-9|TRBD2
TGTGCCAGCAGCGCCTGGACTAGCTCTAGCACAGATACGCAGTATTTT
CASSAWTSSSTDTQYF
>13|TRBJ2-3|NA|TRBV5-5|TRBD1
TGTGCCAGCAGCCCGGACAGGAGAGATACGCAGTATTTT
CASSPDRRDTQYF
>13|TRBJ2-2|NA|TRBV28|NA
TGTGCCAGCAGAGGGGTAGGGTCCGGGGAGCTGTTTTTT
CASRGVGSGELFF
>18|TRBJ2-7|NA|TRBV21-1|NA
TGTGCCAGCAGCAAAGAGGACCAGACTAGCGGGCTACGTGGGGAGCAGTACTTC
CASSKEDQTSGLRGEQYF
>14|TRBJ1-1|NA|TRBV27|NA
TGTGCCAGCAGTTCACTGTCAGGGAACACTGAAGCTTTCTTT
CASSSLSGNTEAFF
>18|TRBJ2-1|NA|TRBV11-1|TRBD1
TGTGCCAGCAGCTTTATTTCCGGGACAGGGGGCTTACAAAATGAGCAGTTCTTC
CASSFISGTGGLQNEQFF
>16|TRBJ2-5|NA|TRBV18|TRBD1
TGTGCCAGCTCACCTATCTCCCCGCGACAGGGGGAGACCCAGTACTTC
CASSPISPRQGETQYF
>14|TRBJ2-7|NA|TRBV5-6|NA
TGTGCCAGCAGCTTGCGGGCAGGGGGGTACGAGCAGTACTTC
CASSLRAGGYEQYF
>11|TRBJ2-1|NA|TRBV7-2|NA
TGTGCCAGCAGCCCCCAGTATGAGCAGTTCTTC
CASSPQYEQFF
>12|TRBJ2-7|NA|TRBV10-3|NA
TGTGCCATCAGTGAGCAGCGCTACGAGCAGTACTTC
CAISEQRYEQYF
>14|TRBJ2-3|NA|TRBV7-3|TRBD1
TGTGCCAGCAGCTCGGGACAGGGGTTAGATACGCAGTATTTT
CASSSGQGLDTQYF
>15|TRBJ2-3|NA|TRBV5-1|NA
TGCGCCAGCAGCTTTAGCTCTGCTAGCACAGATACGCAGTATTTT
CASSFSSASTDTQYF
>15|TRBJ1-5|once|TRBV9|TRBD1
TGTGCCAGCAGCGTAGAGGGGACAGCAGGACAGCCCCAGCATTTT
CASSVEGTAGQPQHF
>14|TRBJ2-7|NA|TRBV6-1|TRBD2
TGTGCCAGCAGTGCTTATGCGGGGGACTACGAGCAGTACTTC
CASSAYAGDYEQYF
>16|TRBJ2-1|once|TRBV7-9|NA
TGTTCCAGCAGCCAGCTTGTTGACAGCTCCTACAATGAGCAGTTCTTC
CSSSQLVDSSYNEQFF
>13|TRBJ2-7|NA|TRBV6-5|TRBD1
TGTGCCAGCAGGCGGGGACAGGGCTACGAGCAGTACTTC
CASRRGQGYEQYF
>13|TRBJ1-1|NA|TRBV2|NA
TGTGCCAGCAGTGACGAGATGAACACTGAAGCTTTCTTT
CASSDEMNTEAFF
>17|TRBJ2-5|NA|TRBV19|TRBD2
TGTGCCAGTAGTATAGGGGGCGGGGGGGGAGTTCGAGAGACCCAGTACTTC
CASSIGGGGGVRETQYF
>16|TRBJ2-5|NA|TRBV7-2|NA
TGTGCCAGCAGCGCCCAACAGGGCTTATCCCAAGAGACCCAGTACTTC
CASSAQQGLSQETQYF
>12|TRBJ1-1|few|TRBV14|NA
TGTGCCAGCAGCCATACGGCGGTTGAAGCTTTCTTT
CASSHTAVEAFF
>14|TRBJ1-2|NA|TRBV6-5|NA
TGTGCCAGCAGCCGCGGGGGGCCCGGCTATGGCTACACCTTC
CASSRGGPGYGYTF
>13|TRBJ1-1|NA|TRBV7-3|NA
TGTGCCAGCAGCTTATCGGGGGACACTGAAGCTTTCTTT
CASSLSGDTEAFF
>12|TRBJ2-3|NA|TRBV5-1|NA
TGCGCCAGCAGCCCAGATATGGATACGCAGTATTTT
CASSPDMDTQYF
>15|TRBJ2-6|NA|TRBV4-3|TRBD1
TGCGCCAGCAGCCCGACAGGGGGGTTTTTTTCCGTCCTGACTTTC
CASSPTGGFFSVLTF
>13|TRBJ1-1|NA|TRBV21-1|NA
TGTGCCAGCAGCAAGGGGTCCAGGGGCCGCGCTTTCTTT
CASSKGSRGRAFF
>12|TRBJ2-7|NA|TRBV19|NA
TGTGCCAGTAGTGCGACAGTCTACGAGCAGTACTTC
CASSATVYEQYF
>15|TRBJ1-5|NA|TRBV18|NA
TGTGCCAGCTCACCGGGGGGGGAAAGCAATCAGCCCCAGCATTTT
CASSPGGESNQPQHF
>12|TRBJ2-7|NA|TRBV2|NA
TGTGCCAGCAGAGTAACAGGCCACGAGCAGTACTTC
CASRVTGHEQYF
>14|TRBJ1-3|NA|TRBV9|TRBD1
TGTGCCAGCAGAGGACAGGGGAATCAGAACACCATATATTTT
CASRGQGNQNTIYF
>13|TRBJ2-1|NA|TRBV11-3|TRBD2
TGTGCCAGCAGCTTAGGTCTAGCGGGCGACAGGTTCTTC
CASSLGLAGDRFF
>9|TRBJ1-1|NA|TRBV20-1|TRBD1
TGCAGCCCGGGACAGGAAGCTTTCTTT
CSPGQEAFF
>13|TRBJ2-7|NA|TRBV5-5|NA
TGTGCCAGCCAGACACTAGACTCCTACGAGCAGTACTTC
CASQTLDSYEQYF
>13|TRBJ2-2|NA|TRBV7-9|NA
TGTGCCAGCAGGGGACTTTCCACCGGGGAGCTGTTTTTT
CASRGLSTGELFF
>14|TRBJ2-2|NA|TRBV27|NA
TGTGCCAGCAGTTTAACGTGGCCCACCGGGGAGCTGTTTTTT
CASSLTWPTGELFF
>15|TRBJ1-3|NA|TRBV7-6|NA
TGTGCCAGCAGCGATGACACTTACTCTGGAAACACCATATATTTT
CASSDDTYSGNTIYF
>13|TRBJ2-3|NA|TRBV6-1|TRBD2
TGTGCCAGCAAAGCGGGGGGGGCAGATACGCAGTATTTT
CASKAGGADTQYF
>14|TRBJ2-7|NA|TRBV28|NA
TGTGCCAGCAGGTTTGGGGGGGGGCTGAGAGAGCAGTACTTC
CASRFGGGLREQYF
>16|TRBJ2-5|NA|TRBV4-1|TRBD2
TGCGCCAGCAGCCGTAATAGCGGGAGGGGGGCGGAGACCCAGTACTTC
CASSRNSGRGAETQYF
>13|TRBJ2-5|NA|TRBV5-4|NA
TGTGCCAGCAGCTTGGCGACAGCGGAGACCCAGTACTTC
CASSLATAETQYF
>15|TRBJ1-4|NA|TRBV27|TRBD1
TGTGCCAGCAGTGCCGACAGGGCTCCGAATGAAAAACTGTTTTTT
CASSADRAPNEKLFF
>14|TRBJ1-1|once|TRBV5-1|NA
TGCGCCAGCAGCCGGCGGGGGAAGAACACTGAAGCTTTCTTT
CASSRRGKNTEAFF
>13|TRBJ1-2|NA|TRBV28|TRBD1
TGTGCCAGCAGTTTACGGCAGGGGGGTGGCTACACCTTC
CASSLRQGGGYTF
>16|TRBJ1-5|NA|TRBV2|NA
TGTGCCAGCATCGCGAGGGGGGGGGACAGCAATCAGCCCCAGCATTTT
CASIARGGDSNQPQHF
>15|TRBJ2-7|NA|TRBV21-1|NA
TGTGCCAGCAAGGGACTGGAGGTCATGAGGGGCGAGCAGTACTTC
CASKGLEVMRGEQYF
>14|TRBJ2-2|once|TRBV29-1|TRBD1
TGCAGCCTTCCCAGGGGGCTGGGACACGGGGAGCTGTTTTTT
CSLPRGLGHGELFF
>16|TRBJ2-1|NA|TRBV5-8|TRBD2
TGTGCCAGCAGCTTAGGGACTAGCGTCCATGTCGATGAGCAGTTCTTC
CASSLGTSVHVDEQFF
>14|TRBJ1-5|once|TRBV5-1|NA
TGCGCCAGCAGCTCACAGGGAGACGGGGAGCCCCAGCATTTT
CASSSQGDGEPQHF